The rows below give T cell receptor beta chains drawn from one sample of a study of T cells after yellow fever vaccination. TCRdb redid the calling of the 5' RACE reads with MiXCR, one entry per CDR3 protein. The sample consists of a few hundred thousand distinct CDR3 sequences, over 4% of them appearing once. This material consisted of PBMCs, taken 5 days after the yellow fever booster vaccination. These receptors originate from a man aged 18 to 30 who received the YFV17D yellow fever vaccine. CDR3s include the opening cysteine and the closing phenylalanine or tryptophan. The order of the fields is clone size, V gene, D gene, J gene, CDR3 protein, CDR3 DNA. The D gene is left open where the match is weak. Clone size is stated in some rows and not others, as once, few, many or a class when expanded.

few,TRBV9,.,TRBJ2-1,CASSVARGLYNEQFF,TGTGCCAGCAGCGTAGCGAGGGGCCTATACAATGAGCAGTTCTTC
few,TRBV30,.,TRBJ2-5,CAWTGGGETQYF,TGTGCCTGGACAGGAGGGGGGGAGACCCAGTACTTC
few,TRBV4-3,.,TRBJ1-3,CASSQDAYVSGNTIYF,TGCGCCAGCAGCCAAGATGCTTATGTCTCTGGAAACACCATATATTTT
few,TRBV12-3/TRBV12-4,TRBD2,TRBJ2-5,CASSFIGGEETQYF,TGTGCCAGCAGTTTCATCGGGGGGGAGGAGACCCAGTACTTC
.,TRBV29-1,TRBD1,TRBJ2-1,CSASGTGGENEQFF,TGCAGCGCATCCGGGACAGGGGGGGAAAATGAGCAGTTCTTC
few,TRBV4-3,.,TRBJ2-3,CASSRGTQDTQYF,TGCGCCAGCAGCCGAGGAACACAGGATACGCAGTATTTT
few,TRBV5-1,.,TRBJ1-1,CASSDQDSNTEAFF,TGCGCCAGCAGCGATCAGGACTCGAACACTGAAGCTTTCTTT
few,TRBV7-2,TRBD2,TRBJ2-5,CASSLNGGWETQYF,TGTGCCAGCAGCTTAAACGGGGGGTGGGAGACCCAGTACTTC
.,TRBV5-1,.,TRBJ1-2,CASSPASGFHNGYTF,TGCGCCAGCAGCCCAGCATCCGGGTTTCACAATGGCTACACCTTC
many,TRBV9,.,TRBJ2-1,CASSVLLDTYNEQFF,TGTGCCAGCAGCGTTTTGCTGGATACCTACAATGAGCAGTTCTTC
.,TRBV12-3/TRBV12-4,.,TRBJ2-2,CASSSPSGGLTGELFF,TGTGCCAGCAGTTCCCCCTCCGGGGGGCTCACCGGGGAGCTGTTTTTT
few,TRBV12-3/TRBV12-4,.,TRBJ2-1,CASTTGDGPYEQFF,TGTGCCAGCACCACGGGGGATGGGCCGTATGAGCAGTTCTTC
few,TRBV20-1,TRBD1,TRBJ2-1,CSARDMAGGYNEQFF,TGCAGTGCTAGAGATATGGCAGGGGGCTACAATGAGCAGTTCTTC
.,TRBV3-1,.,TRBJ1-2,CASSQGRGVEYGYTF,TGTGCCAGCAGCCAAGGCCGGGGGGTGGAGTATGGCTACACCTTC
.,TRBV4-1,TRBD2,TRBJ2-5,CASSHSGGAETQYF,TGCGCCAGCAGCCACTCCGGGGGGGCAGAGACCCAGTACTTC
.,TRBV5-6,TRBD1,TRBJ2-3,CASSFGQGRDTQYF,TGTGCCAGCAGCTTCGGACAGGGTAGGGATACGCAGTATTTT
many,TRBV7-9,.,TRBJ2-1,CASSSESYNEQFF,TGTGCCAGCAGTTCGGAGTCCTACAATGAGCAGTTCTTC
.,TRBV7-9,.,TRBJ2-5,CASSRRGKETQYF,TGTGCCAGCAGCCGAAGGGGGAAAGAGACCCAGTACTTC
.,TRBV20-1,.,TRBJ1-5,CSAIDGLLYSNQPQHF,TGCAGTGCTATCGACGGATTGCTATATAGCAATCAGCCCCAGCATTTT
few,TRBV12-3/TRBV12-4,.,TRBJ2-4,CASSPPGLGAQVAKNIQYF,TGTGCCAGCAGCCCACCCGGGTTGGGGGCCCAAGTAGCCAAAAACATTCAGTACTTC
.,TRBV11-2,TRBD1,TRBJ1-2,CASSLVGQFYGYTF,TGTGCCAGCAGCTTAGTGGGACAGTTCTATGGCTACACCTTC
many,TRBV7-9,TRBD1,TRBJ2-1,CASSIGWDRDNEQFF,TGTGCCAGCAGCATTGGATGGGACAGAGACAATGAGCAGTTCTTC
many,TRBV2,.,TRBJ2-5,CASNPVGGVETQYF,TGTGCCAGCAACCCGGTCGGCGGGGTAGAGACCCAGTACTTC
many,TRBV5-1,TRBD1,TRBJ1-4,CASKPGQGDEKLFF,TGCGCCAGCAAGCCGGGACAGGGGGACGAAAAACTGTTTTTT
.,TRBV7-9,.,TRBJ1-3,CASSINRDRNTIYF,TGTGCCAGCAGCATCAACAGGGATAGAAACACCATATATTTT
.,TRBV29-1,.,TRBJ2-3,CSVEDLRSANGDTQYF,TGCAGCGTTGAAGATCTTAGATCGGCCAACGGGGATACGCAGTATTTT
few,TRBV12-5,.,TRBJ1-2,CASGQQNYGYTF,TGTGCTAGTGGTCAACAGAATTATGGCTACACCTTC